This T cell receptor beta chain was recorded in a study of shared clonotypes between healthy human individuals. Findings and caveats of the study: Owing to a small donor count, the genetic and exposure-history diversity represented was limited.

Some clones are missing from TCRdb's copy, which holds only in-frame ones; the method was immunoSEQ multiplex PCR. The sample shows 2.3 million or so clones, roughly 93% of them seen only once. V gave up 1 base and J gave up 6 bases, with 10 bases separating them. CDR3 length: 13 amino acids. CDR1 and CDR2 from the germline V gene are SGHRS and YFSETQ. As concerns this clone: The target antigen is unknown.

The V gene is TRBV5-1, the J gene TRBJ1-2; the D is unclear. The specimen was naive CD4+ T cells from PBMCs. The subset denotes: CD45RA+ positively selected. This sequence was found in a man younger than 30 in good health. Some clones in this sample may be carry-over from other donors' samples. CDR3 nucleotides: TGCGCCAGCAGCTTGTTCGGAGGGCATGGCTACACCTTC. Its translation: CASSLFGGHGYTF.